A single sample is the source of the 21 T cell receptor beta chains below, sequenced in a study of T cell changes during pregnancy in multiple sclerosis. Profiled with immunoSEQ multiplex PCR; TCRdb holds only in-frame clones, not every one. The sample contains 100,000 to 130,000 clones, about 90% of which appear only once. The sample here was peripheral blood, taken in the third trimester of pregnancy. The receptors were sampled from a female donor in good health, enrolled as a control in a pregnancy study.

CDR3 protein: CSAGQGSNQPQHF. CDR3 in DNA: TGCAGCGCTGGACAGGGAAGCAATCAGCCCCAGCATTTT. The chain carries TRBV29-1 and TRBJ1-5; 8 bases line up with TRBD1. J gave up 1 base and V 7 bases, and 3 bases lay outside the gene matches. This CDR3 region has 13 residues. Germline V lookup: CDR1 SQVTM, CDR2 ANQGSEA. Using reference TRBV29-1 and TRBJ1-5 for the parts outside the CDR3, the full variable domain is SAVISQKPSRDICQRGTSLTIQCQVDSQVTMMFWYRQQPGQSLTLIATANQGSEATYESGFVIDKFPISRPNLTFSTLTVSNMSPEDSSIYLCSAGQGSNQPQHFGDGTRLSIL.

The chain carries TRBV2 and TRBJ1-2, with unresolved D. The V gene's germline CDR1 is SNHLY and CDR2 FYNNEI. Trimming pared 0 bases from V and 8 bases from J, leaving 13 bases between. This CDR3 has 14 amino acids. The CDR3 DNA reads TGTGCCAGCAGTGAAGCGGAGCGGGTTGGAGGCTACACCTTC. This codes for CASSEAERVGGYTF.

The chain is built from TRBV5-6 and TRBJ2-1, with 8 bases matching TRBD2. Trimming at V came to 4 bases and at J to 8 bases, leaving 5 bases not matched to a gene. The CDR3 has 13 residues. The V gene's germline CDR1 is SGHDT and CDR2 YYEEEE. CDR3 nucleotides: TGTGCCAGCAGCCCCGGGGGGGCGTATGAGCAGTTCTTC. This translates into CASSPGGAYEQFF.

V is TRBV2 and J is TRBJ1-2; maybe TRBD1 (5 bases). V was trimmed by 7 bases and J by 3 bases, leaving 15 bases between them. Per germline, CDR1 SNHLY and CDR2 FYNNEI. CDR3 length equals 14 residues. The CDR3 region is CASNSEAGYYGYTF. The CDR3 nucleotides are TGTGCCAGCAATTCAGAGGCAGGGTACTATGGCTACACCTTC.

The chain carries TRBV27 and TRBJ2-1; TRBD2 is a possible D gene (7 bases). CDR1 and CDR2 from the germline V gene are MNHEY and SMNVEV (reference sequence). Trimming removed 6 bases at V and 4 bases at J, with 22 bases between. CDR3 length equals 17 residues. CDR3 in DNA: TGTGCCAGCAGGCAGCTCGGAGCGGGGACAAAGTACAATGAGCAGTTCTTC. Translated: CASRQLGAGTKYNEQFF.

CDR3 in DNA: TGTGCCAGCAGCGTAGAGGCAGGGTCAAATCAGCCCCAGCATTTT. Protein product: CASSVEAGSNQPQHF. This chain uses TRBV9 with TRBJ1-5; tentatively, D is TRBD1 (5 bases). This CDR3 is built from 15 residues. Trimming pared 0 bases from V and 4 bases from J, leaving 11 bases between. From germline, CDR1 is SGDLS and CDR2 YYNGEE.

The chain joins TRBV7-9 to TRBJ2-2; 8 nucleotides agree with TRBD2. The CDR3 totals 16 residues. J was trimmed by 4 bases and V by 5 bases; bases with no gene match: 9. Germline loops: CDR1 SEHNR, CDR2 FQNEAQ (reference sequence). The CDR3 coding sequence is TGTGCCAGCAGCCCAACTAGCGGAGGCACCACCGGGGAGCTGTTTTTT. Amino acids: CASSPTSGGTTGELFF.

J is TRBJ1-2 and V is TRBV11-1; 7 bases fit TRBD1. Germline V lookup: CDR1 SGHAT, CDR2 FQDESV (reference sequence). The CDR3 length is 15 residues. V shed 5 bases and J 3 bases; nucleotides not matched to a gene: 9. CDR3 amino acids: CASSPGQRDHYGYTF. CDR3 nucleotide sequence: TGTGCCAGCAGCCCGGGACAGAGAGACCACTATGGCTACACCTTC.

This sequence joins TRBV6-1 and TRBJ1-2, with no clear D. There are 14 residues in the CDR3. V was clipped by 2 bases and J by 1 base, with 8 bases between them. Germline V lookup: CDR1 MNHNS, CDR2 SASEGT. The CDR3 here is CASSEYRVNYGYTF. CDR3 in DNA: TGTGCCAGCAGTGAATATAGAGTTAACTATGGCTACACCTTC.

The V and J genes are TRBV5-1 and TRBJ2-2, with D possibly being TRBD2 (8 bases). Between the trimmed V and J ends, which lost 2 bases and 6 bases, there was a span of 14 bases. Germline V gives CDR1 SGHRS, CDR2 YFSETQ. This CDR3 has 15 residues. CDR3 loop: CASSFREGAAGELFF. DNA for the CDR3: TGCGCCAGCAGCTTTCGGGAGGGGGCCGCCGGGGAGCTGTTTTTT.

A single count supports this clone. The DNA of the CDR3 is TGTGCCAGCAGCGTGACAGGCTACGAGCAGTACTTC. It specifies CASSVTGYEQYF. The genes are TRBV11-3 and TRBJ2-7; a possible D gene is TRBD1 (6 bases). The CDR3 sequence is 12 residues long. CDR1 is SGHNT, CDR2 YENEEA, per germline. Trimming pared 5 bases from V and 3 bases from J, leaving 8 bases between.

The chain couples TRBV2 to TRBJ1-2; D is unclear. The CDR3 has 15 amino acids. Germline assignment: CDR1 SNHLY and CDR2 FYNNEI. The V gene lost 1 base and the J gene lost 4 bases, with 13 bases spanning the gap. The CDR3 DNA reads as TGTGCCAGCAGTGAAGACGGGAGTTTCGGCTATGGCTACACCTTC. Translation: CASSEDGSFGYGYTF. The full variable domain, its missing parts supplied by reference TRBV2 and TRBJ1-2, is EPEVTQTPSHQVTQMGQEVILRCVPISNHLYFYWYRQILGQKVEFLVSFYNNEISEKSEIFDDQFSVERPDGSNFTLKIRSTKLEDSAMYFCASSEDGSFGYGYTFGSGTRLTVV.

The chain links TRBV15 to TRBJ2-7; D ambiguous. The CDR3 spans 14 residues. The germline V gene encodes CDR1 LNHNV and CDR2 YYDKDF (reference sequence). The V and J ends lost 0 bases and 3 bases respectively, with 9 bases between them. CDR3 nucleotide sequence: TGTGCCACCAGCAGAGATCTACGTGACTACGAGCAGTACTTC. Amino acid sequence: CATSRDLRDYEQYF.

This clone was recorded once. The gene calls are TRBV6-5 and TRBJ2-7, with D perhaps TRBD2 (5 bases). Germline assignment: CDR1 MNHEY and CDR2 SVGAGI. This CDR3 has 11 residues. V was clipped by 5 bases and J by 12 bases, with 14 bases between them. Written as DNA, the CDR3 is TGTGCCAGCAGTAAAGGGAGCGACCGGTACTTC. Protein: CASSKGSDRYF.

CDR3 DNA sequence: TGTGCCAGCAGCCAAGGACAGAACTATGGCTACACCTTC. It translates to CASSQGQNYGYTF. The chain recombines TRBV14 with TRBJ1-2; D possibly corresponds to TRBD1 (5 bases). The germline V and J ends were trimmed by 1 base and 2 bases, with 5 bases remaining between them. CDR1 and CDR2 (germline): SGHDN, FVKESK. The CDR3 loop spans 13 amino acids.

As for this clone: The identical CDR3 is also encoded by other nucleotide sequences in the sample. The rearrangement uses TRBV5-1 and TRBJ2-7; 7 positions agree with TRBD1. The CDR3 sequence is 14 residues long. CDR1 and CDR2 from the germline V gene are SGHRS and YFSETQ. V was pared by 3 bases and J by 2 bases, with 5 bases of the junction left unmatched. CDR3 protein: CASSWGDRAYEQYF. The CDR3 nucleotides read TGCGCCAGCAGCTGGGGTGACAGGGCCTACGAGCAGTACTTC.

DNA of the CDR3: TGTGCCAGTTCAGGGGACAGGGCTAATTCACCCCTCCACTTT. Translated, it gives CASSGDRANSPLHF. J is TRBJ1-6 and V is TRBV5-6, with 9 bases lining up with TRBD1. Germline CDR1 is SGHDT and CDR2 is YYEEEE. The length of the CDR3 is 14 residues. With 8 bases clipped from V and 6 bases from J, the junction kept 6 bases outside the gene matches.

This chain uses TRBV7-2 with TRBJ2-7; 8 bases agree with TRBD2. V dropped 0 bases and J dropped 4; count of bases not matched to a gene: 5. CDR1 SGHTA and CDR2 FQGNSA come from the germline V gene. The length of the CDR3 is 15 residues. CDR3 protein: CASSLASGGDYEQYF. In DNA, the CDR3 is TGTGCCAGCAGCTTAGCATCGGGGGGGGATTACGAGCAGTACTTC. The full variable domain, completed using reference TRBV7-2 and TRBJ2-7, is GAGVSQSPSNKVTEKGKDVELRCDPISGHTALYWYRQSLGQGLEFLIYFQGNSAPDKSGLPSDRFSAERTGGSVSTLTIQRTQQEDSAVYLCASSLASGGDYEQYFGPGTRLTVT.

The sample holds a few counts of this clone. The J gene is TRBJ1-1, the V gene TRBV10-1; possibly TRBD1 for D (5 bases). From germline, CDR1 is WNHNN and CDR2 SYGVQD (reference sequence). Deletions cut 0 bases from V and 8 bases from J, with 19 bases between. The CDR3 sequence is 16 residues long. CDR3 nucleotides: TGCGCCAGCAGTGAGTCTGGGGGGGTAGAGGGACGGGAAGCTTTCTTT. The encoded protein is CASSESGGVEGREAFF.

The V and J genes are TRBV19 and TRBJ1-1; 10 nucleotides line up with TRBD1. Unmatched junction bases numbered 10, after V lost 4 bases and J lost 2 bases. Germline CDR1 LNHDA, CDR2 SQIVND (reference sequence). This CDR3 is 17 amino acids long. Here the CDR3 DNA reads TGTGCCAGTAGTAGCCACCGGGACAGGGGTTCAAACACTGAAGCTTTCTTT. Amino acids: CASSSHRDRGSNTEAFF. The whole variable domain, remainder taken from reference TRBV19 and TRBJ1-1, is DGGITQSPKYLFRKEGQNVTLSCEQNLNHDAMYWYRQDPGQGLRLIYYSQIVNDFQKGDIAEGYSVSREKKESFPLTVTSAQKNPTAFYLCASSSHRDRGSNTEAFFGQGTRLTVV.

The gene calls are TRBV29-1 and TRBJ2-1; D unclear. Germline lookup yields CDR1 SQVTM and CDR2 ANQGSEA. The V end lost 3 bases, the J end lost 8 bases, and 11 bases lay between the germline ends. The CDR3 covers 12 residues. CDR3 amino acids: CSVDHRGYEQFF. The CDR3 bases are TGCAGCGTTGACCACCGCGGTTATGAGCAGTTCTTC.